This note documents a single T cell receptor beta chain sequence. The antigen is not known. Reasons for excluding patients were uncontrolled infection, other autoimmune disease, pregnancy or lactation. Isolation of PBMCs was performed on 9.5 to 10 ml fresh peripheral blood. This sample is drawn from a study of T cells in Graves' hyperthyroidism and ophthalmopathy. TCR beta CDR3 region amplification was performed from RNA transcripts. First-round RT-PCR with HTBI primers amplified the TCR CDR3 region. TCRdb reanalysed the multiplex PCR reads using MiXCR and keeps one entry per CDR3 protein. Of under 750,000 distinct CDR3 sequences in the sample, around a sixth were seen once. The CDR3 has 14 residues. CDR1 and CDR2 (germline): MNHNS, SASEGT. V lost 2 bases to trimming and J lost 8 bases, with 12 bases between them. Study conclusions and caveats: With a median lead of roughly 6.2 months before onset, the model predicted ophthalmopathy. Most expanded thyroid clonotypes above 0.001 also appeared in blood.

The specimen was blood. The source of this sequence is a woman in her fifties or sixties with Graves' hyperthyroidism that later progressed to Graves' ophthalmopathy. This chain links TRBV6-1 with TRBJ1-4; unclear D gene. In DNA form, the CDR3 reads TGTGCCAGCAGTGAAATTGTCGTGGGGGAAAAACTGTTTTTT. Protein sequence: CASSEIVVGEKLFF.